This T cell receptor (beta chain) was obtained from a study of T cell responses to AZD1222 COVID-19 vaccine. Whole-study results and caveats: Repertoire samples came only from after the peak T cell response. The sample set comprised mostly white British donors with more females, and clonal diversity was possibly underestimated.

The CDR3 extends over 12 amino acids. V was cut by 4 bases and J by 10 bases, with 14 bases left in between. Germline CDR1 SGHKS, CDR2 YYEKEE (reference sequence). The assay was immunoSEQ multiplex PCR, and TCRdb's table has in-frame clones only and misses some. The profile shows roughly 140,000 clones, more than 90% of them singletons. About this clone itself: Its antigen is currently unknown.

The receptor comes from an adult in good health. The sequenced sample was peripheral blood, obtained on day 0 of AZD1222 vaccination. This chain links TRBV5-5 with TRBJ1-2; weak D call: TRBD1 (6 bases). DNA of the CDR3: TGTGCCAGCAGCAGTGCCAGGGGAGACTACACCTTC. This codes for CASSSARGDYTF.